This T cell receptor beta chain is from a study of cytomegalovirus exposure and HLA in healthy donors. CDR3 length equals 13 residues. Looked up from germline, CDR1 is SGHRS and CDR2 is YFSETQ. V gave up 2 bases and J gave up 7 bases, with 12 bases separating them. Amplification used 60 Vbeta primers and 13 Jbeta primers. Some clones are missing from TCRdb's copy, which holds only in-frame ones; the method was immunoSEQ multiplex PCR. The sample contains more than 150,000 clones, 65% to 80% of which appear only once. Study results and caveats: CMV antigen specificity was confirmed in vitro for a few CMV-associated chains. Reported performance of the classifier showed diagnosis of cytomegalovirus status with high specificity and sensitivity. A list of 150 or so TCR beta chains associated with cytomegalovirus was given.

Comment on this clone: Antigen specificity is unknown.

This receptor was taken from a woman between 50 and 59 years old in good health and CMV-seropositive. The chain carries TRBV5-1 and TRBJ1-1, with a weak D call TRBD1 (6 bases). The sample was PBMCs. The CDR3 nucleotides are TGCGCCAGCAGCTTAAACCAGGGGCTTGAAGCTTTCTTT. Amino acids: CASSLNQGLEAFF.